This TCR beta chain was recovered during a study of blood T cell repertoires in COVID-19. As for the study in general: From the United States, Italy and Spain came samples of acute and convalescent COVID-19. T cells, B-cell-depleted T cells, or PBMCs supplied cDNA or gDNA.

The authors' processing: Quantification of nucleated cells was approximated via reference gene primer amplification. The method was immunoSEQ multiplex PCR; TCRdb's version includes in-frame clones alone and lacks a portion of them. The V and J calls and clone size are taken from that table; D and trimming were inferred from the DNA. The sample yields some 74,000 clones, roughly 83% seen once. Unmatched junction bases numbered 5, after V lost 6 bases and J lost 5 bases. Germline loops: CDR1 MNHNY, CDR2 SVGAGI (reference sequence). This CDR3 region has 14 residues. The genes are TRBV6-6 and TRBJ2-7, with 12 bases that match TRBD2. This TCR was recovered from an older man with acute or convalescent COVID-19. Sequenced sample: peripheral blood. The CDR3 reads CASRRTSGTDEQYF. The DNA for the CDR3 is TGTGCCAGCAGGAGGACTAGCGGGACCGACGAGCAGTACTTC.